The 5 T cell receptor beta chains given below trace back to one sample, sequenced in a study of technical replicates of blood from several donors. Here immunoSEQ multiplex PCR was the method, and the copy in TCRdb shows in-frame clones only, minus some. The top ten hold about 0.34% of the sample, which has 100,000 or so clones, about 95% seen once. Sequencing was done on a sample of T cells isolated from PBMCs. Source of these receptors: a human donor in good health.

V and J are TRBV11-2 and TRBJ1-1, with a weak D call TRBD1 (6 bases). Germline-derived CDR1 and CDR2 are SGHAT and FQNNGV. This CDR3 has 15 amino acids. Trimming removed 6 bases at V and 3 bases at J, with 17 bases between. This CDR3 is CASRPMDRAYTEAFF. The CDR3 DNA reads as TGTGCCAGCAGACCGATGGACAGAGCTTACACTGAAGCTTTCTTT.

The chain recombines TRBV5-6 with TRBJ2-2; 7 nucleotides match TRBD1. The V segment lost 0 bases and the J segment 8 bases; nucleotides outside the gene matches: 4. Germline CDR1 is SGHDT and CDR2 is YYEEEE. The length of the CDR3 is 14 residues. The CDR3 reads CASSLVRGRGELFF. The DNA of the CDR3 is TGTGCCAGCAGCTTGGTTAGGGGGCGTGGGGAGCTGTTTTTT.

The CDR3 here is CASSAWTGHSSYEQYF. In nucleotides, the CDR3 is TGTGCCAGTAGTGCCTGGACAGGGCATAGCTCCTACGAGCAGTACTTC. The chain has TRBV19 and TRBJ2-7, with 8 bases matching TRBD1. The length of the CDR3 is 16 residues. V lost 5 bases to trimming and J lost 0 bases; unmatched junction nucleotides: 9. Per germline, CDR1 LNHDA and CDR2 SQIVND (reference sequence).

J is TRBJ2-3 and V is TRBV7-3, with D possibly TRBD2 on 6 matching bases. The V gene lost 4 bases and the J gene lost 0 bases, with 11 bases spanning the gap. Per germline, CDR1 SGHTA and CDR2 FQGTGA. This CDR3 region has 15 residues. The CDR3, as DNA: TGTGCCAGCAGCTCGGGACTTCCTAGCACAGATACGCAGTATTTT. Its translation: CASSSGLPSTDTQYF. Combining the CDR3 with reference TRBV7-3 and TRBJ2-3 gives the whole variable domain GAGVSQTPSNKVTEKGKYVELRCDPISGHTALYWYRQSLGQGPEFLIYFQGTGAADDSGLPNDRFFAVRPEGSVSTLKIQRTERGDSAVYLCASSSGLPSTDTQYFGPGTRLTVL.

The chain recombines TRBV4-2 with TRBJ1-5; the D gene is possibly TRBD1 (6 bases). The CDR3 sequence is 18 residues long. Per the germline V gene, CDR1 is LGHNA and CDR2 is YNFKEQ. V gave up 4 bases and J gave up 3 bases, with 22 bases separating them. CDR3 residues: CASSRGNFETGDNQPQHF. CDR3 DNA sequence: TGTGCCAGCAGCCGAGGGAACTTTGAGACAGGAGACAATCAGCCCCAGCATTTT.